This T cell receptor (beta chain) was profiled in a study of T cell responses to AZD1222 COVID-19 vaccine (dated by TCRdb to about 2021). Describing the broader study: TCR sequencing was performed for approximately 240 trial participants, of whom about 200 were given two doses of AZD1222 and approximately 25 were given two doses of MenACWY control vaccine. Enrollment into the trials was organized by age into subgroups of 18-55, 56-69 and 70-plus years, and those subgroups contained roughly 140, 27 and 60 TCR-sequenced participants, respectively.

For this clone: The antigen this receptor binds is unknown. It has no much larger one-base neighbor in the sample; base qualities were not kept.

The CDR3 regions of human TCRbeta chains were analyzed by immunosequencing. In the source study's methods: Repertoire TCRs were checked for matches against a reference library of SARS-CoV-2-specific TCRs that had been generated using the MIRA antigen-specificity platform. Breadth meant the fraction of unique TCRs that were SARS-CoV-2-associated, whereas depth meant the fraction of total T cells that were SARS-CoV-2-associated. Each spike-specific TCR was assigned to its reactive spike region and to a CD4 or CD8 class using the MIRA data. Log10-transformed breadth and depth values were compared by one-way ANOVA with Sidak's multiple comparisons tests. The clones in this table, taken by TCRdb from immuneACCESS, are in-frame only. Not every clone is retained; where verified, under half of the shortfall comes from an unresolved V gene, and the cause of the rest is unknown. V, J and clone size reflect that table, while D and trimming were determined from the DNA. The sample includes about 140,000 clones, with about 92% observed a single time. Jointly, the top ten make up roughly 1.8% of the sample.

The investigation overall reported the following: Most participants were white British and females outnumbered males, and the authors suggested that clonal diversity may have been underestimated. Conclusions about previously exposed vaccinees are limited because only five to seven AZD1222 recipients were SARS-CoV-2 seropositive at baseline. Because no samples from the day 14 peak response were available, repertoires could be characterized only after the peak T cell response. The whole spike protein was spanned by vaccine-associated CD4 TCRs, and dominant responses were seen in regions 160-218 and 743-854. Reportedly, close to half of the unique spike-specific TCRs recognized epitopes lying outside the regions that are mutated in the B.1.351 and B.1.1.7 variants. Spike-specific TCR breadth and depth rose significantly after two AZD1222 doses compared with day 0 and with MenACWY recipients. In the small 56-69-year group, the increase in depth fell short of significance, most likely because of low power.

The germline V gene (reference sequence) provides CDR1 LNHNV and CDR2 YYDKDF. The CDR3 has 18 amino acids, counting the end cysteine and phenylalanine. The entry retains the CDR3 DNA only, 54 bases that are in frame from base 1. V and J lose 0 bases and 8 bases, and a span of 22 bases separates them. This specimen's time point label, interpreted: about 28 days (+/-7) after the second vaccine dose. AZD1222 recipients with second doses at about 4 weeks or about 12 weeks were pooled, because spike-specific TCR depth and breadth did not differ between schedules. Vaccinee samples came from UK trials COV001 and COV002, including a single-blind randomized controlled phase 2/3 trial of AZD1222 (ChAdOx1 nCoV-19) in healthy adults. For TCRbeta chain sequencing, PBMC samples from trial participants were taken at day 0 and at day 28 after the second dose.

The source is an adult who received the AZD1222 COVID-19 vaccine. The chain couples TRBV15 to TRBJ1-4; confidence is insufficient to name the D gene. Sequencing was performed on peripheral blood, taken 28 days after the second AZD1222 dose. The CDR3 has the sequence CATSREPPKLIRKEKLFF. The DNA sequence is TGTGCCACCAGCAGAGAACCCCCTAAGCTGATTAGAAAGGAAAAACTGTTTTTT.